This T cell receptor beta chain stems from a study of early T cells in non-severe SARS-CoV-2 infection. Study information: Sequencing used unsorted whole-blood bulk RNA, so chains lack pairing. Findings and caveats of the study: VDJdb matching favored anti-spike CD8 responses, missing private and CD4 specificities.

Only a few counts were recorded for this clonotype. Its antigen is as yet unknown. Each CDR3 protein gets one entry after TCRdb re-called the 5' RACE reads with MiXCR. The sample carries 90,000 or so distinct CDR3 sequences, about 15% recorded once. Germline V gene data show CDR1 as MGHRA and CDR2 as YSYEKL. This CDR3 region has 14 residues. Deletions cut 0 bases from V and 2 bases from J, with 6 bases between. This receptor was taken from an adult who was a healthcare worker with PCR-confirmed SARS-CoV-2 infection or an uninfected control (not recorded which). The source material was whole blood. The chain combines TRBV4-1 with TRBJ2-3; D not certain. CDR3: CASSQDMVTDTQYF. The DNA of the CDR3 is TGCGCCAGCAGCCAAGATATGGTCACAGATACGCAGTATTTT.